This paragraph reports one T cell receptor beta chain. This record belongs to a study of T cell changes during pregnancy in multiple sclerosis. The CDR3 extends over 15 amino acids. J was trimmed by 1 base and V by 4 bases; bases with no gene match: 7. Per germline, CDR1 SGHTS and CDR2 YDEGEE. Assay: immunoSEQ multiplex PCR; the TCRdb copy retains only in-frame clones and omits some. This sample has over 45,000 clones, with 89% found just once. The sequences come from peripheral blood, collected after pregnancy. V and J are TRBV5-8 and TRBJ2-5; 7 bases fit TRBD1. The TCR sequence derives from a female donor with multiple sclerosis, enrolled in a pregnancy study. CDR3 in amino acids: CASSGGWTGQETQYF. CDR3 DNA sequence: TGTGCCAGCAGCGGAGGTTGGACAGGCCAAGAGACCCAGTACTTC.